This paragraph covers one T cell receptor (beta chain) sequence. Sequencing used immunoSEQ multiplex PCR; TCRdb keeps in-frame clones, though not all of them. The sample has over 450,000 clones; 78% are singletons. The sample belongs to a study of shared T cell receptors in the human thymus. Germline V gene sequence: CDR1 MDHEN, CDR2 SYDVKM. The CDR3 runs to 14 residues. V lost 1 base and J 3 bases, leaving 10 bases between the germline ends. This sample also appeared in a second study, on human thymus T cells. This second study says: The people who donated were healthy Finnish babies having corrective surgery for congenital heart defects. Corrective heart surgery yielded the resections from which the thymus tissue came. Thymic as well as blood repertoires seemed to favor certain V and J genes unevenly. Highly overlapping thymic repertoires among unrelated individuals were reported in related research.

The TCR was taken from a boy in the first two years of life with a congenital heart defect. Input material: thymocytes. The chain combines TRBV28 with TRBJ2-7; perhaps TRBD1 as D (5 bases). The CDR3 DNA reads TGTGCCAGCAGTTTATTCCTGACAGACTACGAGCAGTACTTC. Encoded protein: CASSLFLTDYEQYF.